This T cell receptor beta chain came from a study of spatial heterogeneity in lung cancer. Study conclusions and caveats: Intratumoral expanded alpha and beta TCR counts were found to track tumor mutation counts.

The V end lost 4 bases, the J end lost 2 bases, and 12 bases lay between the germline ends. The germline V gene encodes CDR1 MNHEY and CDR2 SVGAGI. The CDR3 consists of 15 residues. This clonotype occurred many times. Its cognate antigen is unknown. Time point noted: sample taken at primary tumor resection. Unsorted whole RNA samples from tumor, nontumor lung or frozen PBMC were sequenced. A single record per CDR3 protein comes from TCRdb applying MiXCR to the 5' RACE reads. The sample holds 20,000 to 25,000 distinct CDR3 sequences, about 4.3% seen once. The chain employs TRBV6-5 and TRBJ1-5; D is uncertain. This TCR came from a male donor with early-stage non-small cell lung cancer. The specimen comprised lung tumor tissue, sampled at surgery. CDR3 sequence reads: CASSSLQGGNQPQHF. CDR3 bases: TGTGCCAGCAGTTCCCTACAAGGTGGCAATCAGCCCCAGCATTTT.